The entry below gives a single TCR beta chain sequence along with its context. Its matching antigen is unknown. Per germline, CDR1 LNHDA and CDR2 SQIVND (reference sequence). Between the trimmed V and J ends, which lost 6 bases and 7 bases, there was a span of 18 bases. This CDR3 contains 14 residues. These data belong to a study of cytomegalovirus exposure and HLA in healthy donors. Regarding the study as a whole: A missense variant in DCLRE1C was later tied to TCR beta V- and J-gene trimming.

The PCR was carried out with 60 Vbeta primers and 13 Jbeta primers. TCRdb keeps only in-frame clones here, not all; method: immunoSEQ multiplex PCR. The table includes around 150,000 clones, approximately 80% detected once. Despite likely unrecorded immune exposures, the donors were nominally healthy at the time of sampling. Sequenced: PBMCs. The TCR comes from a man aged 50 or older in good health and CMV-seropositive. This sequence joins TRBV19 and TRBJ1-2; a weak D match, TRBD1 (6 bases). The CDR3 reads CASSSLEGVGGYTF. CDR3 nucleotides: TGTGCCAGTAGCTCTTTAGAGGGGGTCGGTGGCTACACCTTC.